This T cell receptor beta chain was obtained from a study of cytomegalovirus exposure and HLA in healthy donors. CDR3 size: 15 residues. Unmatched junction bases numbered 12, after V lost 5 bases and J lost 7 bases. Looked up from germline, CDR1 is MNHEY and CDR2 is SVGAGI. Study-wide findings and caveats: HLA alleles showed associations with some 17,000 TCR beta sequences in a later analysis, at a 0.05 false discovery rate. Follow-up analysis later connected one missense variant in DCLRE1C with trimming of TCR beta V- and J-genes.

PCR amplification relied on 60 Vbeta primers (plus 13 Jbeta primers). Clones were read by immunoSEQ multiplex PCR, and TCRdb kept only the in-frame ones, dropping some. The table includes some 60,000 clones, roughly 75% detected once. For this clone: Its antigen is not identified.

The chain carries TRBV6-5 and TRBJ2-3, with 7 positions matching TRBD2. The origin of this receptor is a woman under 40 in good health and CMV-seronegative. Specimen: PBMCs. The DNA of the CDR3 is TGTGCCAGCAGTCGCCGAGCCGAACTAGCGAATACGCAGTATTTT. Protein sequence: CASSRRAELANTQYF.